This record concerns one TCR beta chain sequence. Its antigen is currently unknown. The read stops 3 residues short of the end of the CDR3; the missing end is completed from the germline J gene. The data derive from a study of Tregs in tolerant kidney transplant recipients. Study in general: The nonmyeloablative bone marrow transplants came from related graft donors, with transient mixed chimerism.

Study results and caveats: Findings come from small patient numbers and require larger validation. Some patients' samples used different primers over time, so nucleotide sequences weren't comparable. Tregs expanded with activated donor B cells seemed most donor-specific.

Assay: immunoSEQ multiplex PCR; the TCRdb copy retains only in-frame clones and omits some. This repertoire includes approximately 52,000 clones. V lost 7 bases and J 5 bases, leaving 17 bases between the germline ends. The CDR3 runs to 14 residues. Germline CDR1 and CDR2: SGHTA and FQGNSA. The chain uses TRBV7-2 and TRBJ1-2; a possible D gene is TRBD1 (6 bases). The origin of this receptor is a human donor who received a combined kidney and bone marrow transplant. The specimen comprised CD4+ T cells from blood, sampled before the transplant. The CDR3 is CASKIGVGQYGYTF. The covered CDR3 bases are TGTGCCAGCAAAATAGGAGTTGGACAGTATGGC. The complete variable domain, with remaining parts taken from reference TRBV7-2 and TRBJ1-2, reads GAGVSQSPSNKVTEKGKDVELRCDPISGHTALYWYRQSLGQGLEFLIYFQGNSAPDKSGLPSDRFSAERTGGSVSTLTIQRTQQEDSAVYLCASKIGVGQYGYTFGSGTRLTVV.